Listed here is a single T cell receptor beta chain. CDR1 and CDR2 (germline): KGHSH, LQKENI. Trimming at V came to 3 bases and at J to 8 bases, leaving 13 bases not matched to a gene. This CDR3 spans 18 amino acids. The source of the sample is a study of shared T cell receptors in the human thymus. Sequencing used immunoSEQ multiplex PCR; TCRdb keeps in-frame clones, though not all of them. Of hundreds of thousands of clones listed, over 75% are singletons. Separately, the same data were catalogued under a study of human thymus T cells. That investigation notes: Infants served as donors; they were healthy and Finnish and were having corrective surgery for congenital heart defects. During corrective heart surgery, resections were taken, and the thymus tissue came from them. V and J genes seemed to be used with bias in thymic and blood repertoires. Related studies noted strongly shared thymic repertoires across unrelated people.

This clonotype was sampled from a boy under three years old with a congenital heart defect. The chain links TRBV18 to TRBJ1-4, with 12 bases fitting TRBD1. The sequencing input was thymocytes. The CDR3 coding sequence is TGTGCCAGCTCACCGCCCGGGACAGGGGGCGCGATTGGGGAAAAACTGTTTTTT. This translates into CASSPPGTGGAIGEKLFF.